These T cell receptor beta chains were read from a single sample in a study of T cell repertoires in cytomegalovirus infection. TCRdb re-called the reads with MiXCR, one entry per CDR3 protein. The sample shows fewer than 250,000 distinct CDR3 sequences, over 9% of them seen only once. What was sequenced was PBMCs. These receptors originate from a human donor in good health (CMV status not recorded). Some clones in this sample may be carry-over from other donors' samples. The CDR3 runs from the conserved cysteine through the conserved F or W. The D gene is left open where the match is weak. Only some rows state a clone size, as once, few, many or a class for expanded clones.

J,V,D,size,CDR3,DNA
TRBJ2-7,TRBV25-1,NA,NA,CASSDWTSRGEQYF,TGTGCCAGCAGTGATTGGACTTCCAGGGGCGAGCAGTACTTC
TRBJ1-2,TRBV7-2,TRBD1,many,CASSPLGQVYGYTF,TGTGCCAGCAGCCCGCTGGGACAGGTCTATGGCTACACCTTC
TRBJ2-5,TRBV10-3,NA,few,CAISEGGETQYF,TGTGCCATCAGTGAAGGAGGGGAGACCCAGTACTTC
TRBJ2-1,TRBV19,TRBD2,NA,CATRLAGGQQDEQFF,TGTGCCACCCGACTAGCGGGAGGGCAGCAGGATGAGCAGTTCTTC
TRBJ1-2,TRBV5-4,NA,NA,CASSSDGPYGYTF,TGTGCCAGCAGCTCGGACGGACCGTATGGCTACACCTTC
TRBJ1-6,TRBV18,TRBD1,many,CASSPGFGTGGKSYNSPLHF,TGTGCCAGCTCACCAGGCTTCGGGACAGGGGGCAAATCCTATAATTCACCCCTCCACTTT
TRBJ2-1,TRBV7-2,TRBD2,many,CASSLDLAGHNEQFF,TGTGCCAGCAGCTTGGATTTAGCGGGGCACAATGAGCAGTTCTTC
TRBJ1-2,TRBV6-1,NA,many,CASSQGGGVGGYTF,TGTGCCAGCAGTCAAGGGGGTGGAGTGGGGGGCTACACCTTC
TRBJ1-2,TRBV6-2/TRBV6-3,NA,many,CASSGTDGYTF,TGTGCCAGCAGCGGGACGGATGGCTACACCTTC
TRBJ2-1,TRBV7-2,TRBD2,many,CASSLASSGGRQEQFF,TGTGCCAGCAGCTTAGCTTCTAGCGGGGGGCGTCAAGAGCAGTTCTTC
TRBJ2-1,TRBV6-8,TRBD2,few,CASSYRPLRGDKQFF,TGTGCCAGCAGTTACAGGCCTTTACGGGGGGATAAGCAGTTCTTC
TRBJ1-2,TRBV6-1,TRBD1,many,CASSAQGQGALGYTF,TGTGCCAGCAGCGCCCAGGGACAGGGGGCGCTTGGCTACACCTTC
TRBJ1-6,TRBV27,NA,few,CASSSGSGESPLHF,TGTGCCAGCAGTTCGGGATCCGGGGAATCACCCCTCCACTTT
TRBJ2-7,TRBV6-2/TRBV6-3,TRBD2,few,CASRTHTSGRDYEQYF,TGTGCCAGCAGAACCCACACTAGCGGGAGAGACTACGAGCAGTACTTC
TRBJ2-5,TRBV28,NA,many,CASSLSGGEATQYF,TGTGCCAGCAGTTTGTCCGGGGGCGAGGCGACCCAGTACTTC
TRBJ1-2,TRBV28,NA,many,CASNSPSGESGYTF,TGTGCCAGCAACTCCCCATCAGGGGAAAGCGGCTACACCTTC
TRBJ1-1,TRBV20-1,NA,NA,CSALDLRNTEAFF,TGCAGTGCTCTAGACTTGAGAAACACTGAAGCTTTCTTT
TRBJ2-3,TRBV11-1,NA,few,CASSLGSPAQGNTQYF,TGTGCCAGCAGCTTAGGTTCCCCCGCTCAGGGGAATACGCAGTATTTT
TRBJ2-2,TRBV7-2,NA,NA,CASSRGQTTGELFF,TGTGCCAGCAGTCGCGGACAGACGACCGGGGAGCTGTTTTTT
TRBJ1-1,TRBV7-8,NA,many,CASSFATANTEAFF,TGTGCCAGCAGCTTCGCTACAGCGAACACTGAAGCTTTCTTT
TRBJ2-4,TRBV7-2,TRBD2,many,CASSFSSGRQNIQYF,TGTGCCAGCAGCTTTTCTAGCGGGAGGCAAAACATTCAGTACTTC
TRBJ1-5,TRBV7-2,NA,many,CASSLVRGRNQPQHF,TGTGCCAGCAGCTTAGTAAGGGGGAGGAATCAGCCCCAGCATTTT
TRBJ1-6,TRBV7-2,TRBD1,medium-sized,CASSSTGTENSPLHF,TGTGCCAGCAGCTCCACCGGGACAGAAAATTCACCCCTCCACTTT
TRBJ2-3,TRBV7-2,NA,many,CASSLGTGTAGSYF,TGTGCCAGCAGCTTAGGGACGGGGACAGCGGGGTCTTATTTT
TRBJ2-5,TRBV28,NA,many,CASSSPALETQYF,TGTGCCAGCAGTTCACCGGCCCTAGAGACCCAGTACTTC
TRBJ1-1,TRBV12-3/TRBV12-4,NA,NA,CASSRGGETEAFF,TGTGCCAGCAGTAGAGGGGGGGAAACTGAAGCTTTCTTT
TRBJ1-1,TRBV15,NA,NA,CATSRDIGSTEAFF,TGTGCCACCAGCAGAGATATAGGGAGCACTGAAGCTTTCTTT
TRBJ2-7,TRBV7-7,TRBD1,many,CASSQGESYEQYF,TGTGCCAGCAGTCAGGGGGAGTCCTACGAGCAGTACTTC
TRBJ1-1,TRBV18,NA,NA,CASSPREQEKNTEAFF,TGTGCCAGCTCACCAAGGGAACAAGAGAAGAACACTGAAGCTTTCTTT
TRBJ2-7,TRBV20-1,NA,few,CSATSVAYEQYF,TGCAGTGCTACCAGCGTTGCCTACGAGCAGTACTTC
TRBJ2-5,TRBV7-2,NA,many,CASSSPTGRPKETQYF,TGTGCCAGCAGCTCCCCGACGGGAAGGCCTAAGGAGACCCAGTACTTC
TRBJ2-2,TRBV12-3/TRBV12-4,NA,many,CASSLHQPVNTGELFF,TGTGCCAGCAGTCTCCACCAGCCAGTGAACACCGGGGAGCTGTTTTTT
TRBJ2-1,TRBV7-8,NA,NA,CASSLDSQRDNEQFF,TGTGCCAGCAGCTTAGATTCCCAGCGGGACAATGAGCAGTTCTTC
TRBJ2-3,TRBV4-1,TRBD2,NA,CASSQTATAGASTDTQYF,TGCGCCAGCAGCCAGACCGCCACAGCGGGGGCCTCCACAGATACGCAGTATTTT
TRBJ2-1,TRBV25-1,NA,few,CASSERLLNNEQFF,TGTGCCAGCAGTGAAAGGTTATTGAACAATGAGCAGTTCTTC
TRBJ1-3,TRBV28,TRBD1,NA,CASSFGGRGRSGNTIYF,TGTGCCAGCAGTTTCGGCGGCAGGGGGCGTTCGGGAAACACCATATATTTT
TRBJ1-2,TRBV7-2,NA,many,CASSRPGEYGYTF,TGTGCCAGCAGCCGACCGGGAGAATATGGCTACACCTTC
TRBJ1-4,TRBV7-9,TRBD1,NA,CASSPGQGKKKLFF,TGTGCCAGCAGCCCAGGACAGGGGAAGAAAAAACTGTTTTTT
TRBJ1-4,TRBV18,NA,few,CASSPPKGSGNEKLFF,TGTGCCAGCTCACCGCCTAAGGGATCGGGCAATGAAAAACTGTTTTTT
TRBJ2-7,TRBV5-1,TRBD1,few,CASSLGTASYEQYF,TGCGCCAGCAGCCTCGGGACAGCTTCCTACGAGCAGTACTTC
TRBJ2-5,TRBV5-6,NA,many,CASRQGQTPGTQYF,TGTGCCAGCAGACAGGGACAAACGCCTGGGACCCAGTACTTC
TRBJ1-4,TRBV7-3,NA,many,CASSPGSNEKLFF,TGTGCCAGCAGCCCGGGGAGTAATGAAAAACTGTTTTTT
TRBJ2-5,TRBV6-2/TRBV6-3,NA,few,CASRSSYQETQYF,TGTGCCAGCAGATCATCGTACCAAGAGACCCAGTACTTC
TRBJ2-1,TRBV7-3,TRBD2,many,CASSLRSSGGPGNEQFF,TGTGCCAGCAGCTTACGATCTTCGGGGGGGCCGGGTAATGAGCAGTTCTTC
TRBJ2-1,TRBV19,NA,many,CASSKGIWDEQFF,TGTGCCAGTAGTAAAGGGATCTGGGATGAGCAGTTCTTC